What follows is one T cell receptor (beta chain) and its context. Profiled with immunoSEQ multiplex PCR; TCRdb holds only in-frame clones, not every one. This sample yields about 180,000 clones, of which around 80% are seen a single time; 5% to 8.5% belongs to the top ten. The sample is drawn from a study of blood T cell repertoires in COVID-19. The CDR3 covers 17 residues. Trimming pared 0 bases from V and 5 bases from J, leaving 19 bases between. In germline, CDR1 is MGHRA, CDR2 YSYEKL. The genes are TRBV4-1 and TRBJ2-5; D is possibly TRBD2 (6 bases). Specimen: peripheral blood. The sequence was obtained from a man in his 70s with active or convalescent COVID-19. Here the CDR3 reads CASSQDLLALPRETQYF. CDR3 DNA: TGCGCCAGCAGCCAAGATCTACTAGCTCTTCCGAGGGAGACCCAGTACTTC.